The 28 T cell receptor beta chains presented below share a single source sample, sequenced in a study of T cell responses to AZD1222 COVID-19 vaccine. Sequencing used immunoSEQ multiplex PCR; TCRdb keeps in-frame clones, though not all of them. Of about 110,000 clones detected, around 92% appear once; the ten largest clones hold approximately 4.8%. The material was peripheral blood, obtained on day 0 of AZD1222 vaccination. The receptor source for this set is an adult in good health.

The rearrangement joins TRBV6-1 to TRBJ2-1, with D possibly called TRBD1 or TRBD2 (6 bases each). CDR3 length: 17 residues. The ends were cut back, 2 bases at V and 0 bases at J, with 14 bases in the middle. The V gene's germline CDR1 is MNHNS and CDR2 SASEGT. The CDR3 region is CASSESGAESSYNEQFF. The CDR3 DNA reads TGTGCCAGCAGTGAATCGGGGGCCGAGAGCTCCTACAATGAGCAGTTCTTC.

The chain recombines TRBV5-4 with TRBJ2-1; no firm D call. Germline CDR1 and CDR2: SGHNT and YYREEE (reference sequence). The V gene lost 4 bases and the J gene lost 4 bases, with 6 bases spanning the gap. The CDR3 spans 12 residues. This chain's CDR3 is CASSVDYNEQFF. The CDR3 DNA is TGTGCCAGCAGCGTAGATTACAATGAGCAGTTCTTC.

V usage is TRBV7-2 and J usage is TRBJ1-1; 8 positions match TRBD1. CDR3 length: 16 amino acids. After removal of 3 bases from V and 5 bases from J, the junction contained 11 bases not matched to a gene. CDR1 is SGHTA, CDR2 FQGNSA, per germline. The CDR3: CASSLRGGQGKTEAFF. The CDR3 DNA reads TGTGCCAGCAGCTTGAGGGGTGGACAGGGAAAGACTGAAGCTTTCTTT.

The genes are TRBV27 and TRBJ1-2; D is unresolved. The CDR3 spans 15 residues. The germline CDR1 and CDR2 sequences are MNHEY and SMNVEV (reference sequence). The germline V and J ends were trimmed by 2 bases and 4 bases, with 14 bases remaining between them. CDR3 in amino acids: CASSLSSQRPYGYTF. The CDR3 DNA is TGTGCCAGCAGTTTAAGCTCCCAGAGACCCTATGGCTACACCTTC.

The count of this clone is one. This rearrangement joins TRBV7-9 to TRBJ2-5, with TRBD2 matching over 8 bases. The J segment lost 5 bases and the V segment lost 6 bases, leaving 17 bases of the junction unmatched. Per the germline V gene, CDR1 is SEHNR and CDR2 is FQNEAQ (reference sequence). CDR3 length: 17 residues. CDR3 amino acids: CASSLGFSLAVSETQYF. The CDR3 region has the DNA TGTGCCAGCAGTCTAGGCTTCTCACTAGCGGTTAGTGAGACCCAGTACTTC.

The V and J genes are TRBV5-6 and TRBJ2-2; D gene ambiguous. Germline loops: CDR1 SGHDT, CDR2 YYEEEE. V was shortened by 2 bases and J by 0 bases, with 5 bases between the two germline ends. The CDR3 sequence is 14 residues long. The CDR3: CASSFSPNTGELFF. DNA for the CDR3: TGTGCCAGCAGCTTTAGTCCGAACACCGGGGAGCTGTTTTTT.

The gene calls are TRBV5-8 and TRBJ1-1, with D hard to call. In germline, CDR1 is SGHTS, CDR2 YDEGEE. The V gene lost 2 bases and the J gene lost 3 bases, with 11 bases spanning the gap. The CDR3 consists of 14 residues. The CDR3 loop reads CASSFNRYDTEAFF. The DNA for the CDR3 is TGTGCCAGCAGCTTTAACAGATATGACACTGAAGCTTTCTTT.

The V gene is TRBV4-1, the J gene TRBJ1-2; tentatively, D is TRBD1 (6 bases). The V end was cut by 4 bases, the J end by 4 bases, with 19 bases between. Germline CDR1 is MGHRA and CDR2 is YSYEKL. CDR3 length: 16 amino acids. In nucleotides, the CDR3 is TGCGCCAGCAGCCGATTCCTGGGGGCCAGCAGCTATGGCTACACCTTC. It encodes CASSRFLGASSYGYTF.

The chain carries TRBV3-1 (or the pseudogene TRBV3-2) and TRBJ1-1, with TRBD1 matching over 9 bases. V shed 5 bases and J 7 bases; nucleotides not matched to a gene: 11. Germline CDR1 LGHDT, CDR2 YNNKEL (reference sequence). The CDR3 is 15 residues long. Here the CDR3 DNA reads TGTGCCAGCAGCTCACCGGGACAGGGAATGATTGAAGCTTTCTTT. It specifies CASSSPGQGMIEAFF.

The gene calls are TRBV6-1 and TRBJ2-5, with 11 positions matching TRBD1. The J segment lost 5 bases and the V segment lost 4 bases, leaving 9 bases of the junction unmatched. The CDR3 length is 16 residues. Germline assignment: CDR1 MNHNS and CDR2 SASEGT. CDR3 nucleotide sequence: TGTGCCAGCAGTGTCTCCTCCGGGACAGGGGGGGAGACCCAGTACTTC. It codes for CASSVSSGTGGETQYF.

The rearrangement uses TRBV2 and TRBJ1-2; D ambiguous. Germline CDR1 SNHLY, CDR2 FYNNEI. V shed 2 bases and J shed 8 bases, with 15 bases lying between them. The CDR3 covers 14 residues. The CDR3 region is CASSEQRLNRGYTF. In DNA form, the CDR3 reads TGTGCCAGCAGTGAACAGAGGCTAAACCGGGGCTACACCTTC.

This clone was picked up a small number of times. The V gene is TRBV4-1, the J gene TRBJ2-1; D not certain. The CDR3 length is 16 residues. V was trimmed by 0 bases and J by 0 bases, leaving 9 bases between them. Germline V gene sequence: CDR1 MGHRA, CDR2 YSYEKL. Here the CDR3 DNA reads TGCGCCAGCAGCCAAGATCTACAGAGCTCCTACAATGAGCAGTTCTTC. Translation: CASSQDLQSSYNEQFF.

The chain couples TRBV19 to TRBJ2-7; possibly TRBD1 for D (6 bases). V shed 3 bases and J shed 2 bases, with 14 bases lying between them. CDR1 LNHDA and CDR2 SQIVND come from the germline V gene (reference sequence). The CDR3 has 15 residues. The CDR3 DNA is TGTGCCAGTAGTATTTCCCCTGGACAGCCCTACGAGCAGTACTTC. As protein: CASSISPGQPYEQYF.

The chain is built from TRBV3-1 (or the pseudogene TRBV3-2) and TRBJ2-1, with 10 positions matching TRBD2. CDR3 length: 15 amino acids. After removal of 1 base from V and 7 bases from J, the junction contained 4 bases not matched to a gene. Germline V gene data show CDR1 as LGHDT and CDR2 as YNNKEL (reference sequence). The DNA for the CDR3 is TGTGCCAGCAGCCAAGTCCTAGCGGGAGCGAATGAGCAGTTCTTC. Translated: CASSQVLAGANEQFF.

The V and J genes are TRBV19 and TRBJ2-7, with D uncertain. The CDR3 spans 13 residues. Deletions cut 4 bases from V and 0 bases from J, with 7 bases between. The germline V gene has CDR1 LNHDA and CDR2 SQIVND (reference sequence). The CDR3 spells CASSSAPSYEQYF. The CDR3 DNA reads as TGTGCCAGTAGTAGTGCACCCTCCTACGAGCAGTACTTC.

The chain uses TRBV7-9 and TRBJ1-2; D is perhaps TRBD1 (5 bases). The CDR3 has 13 amino acids. Germline values: CDR1 SEHNR, CDR2 FQNEAQ (reference sequence). The V end was cut by 5 bases, the J end by 8 bases, with 15 bases between. The DNA of the CDR3 is TGTGCCAGCAGCCCCGTGGGGGTGGAGGGCTACACCTTC. Translation gives CASSPVGVEGYTF. Complete variable domain (other parts from reference TRBV7-9 and TRBJ1-2): DTGVSQNPRHKITKRGQNVTFRCDPISEHNRLYWYRQTLGQGPEFLTYFQNEAQLEKSRLLSDRFSAERPKGSFSTLEIQRTEQGDSAMYLCASSPVGVEGYTFGSGTRLTVV.

V is TRBV7-2 and J is TRBJ2-2; maybe TRBD2 (6 bases). CDR3 length: 16 residues. V lost 1 base and J 4 bases, leaving 13 bases between the germline ends. Germline V gives CDR1 SGHTA, CDR2 FQGNSA. The CDR3, as DNA: TGTGCCAGCAGCTTAGTTGCGGGGCGTATCACCGGGGAGCTGTTTTTT. This gives the protein CASSLVAGRITGELFF.

The chain joins TRBV7-2 to TRBJ2-1; a weak D match, TRBD1 (5 bases). The CDR3 is made up of 15 amino acids. Trimming removed 1 base from V and 7 bases from J, with 14 bases in between. Germline V gene lookup returns CDR1 SGHTA and CDR2 FQGNSA. The CDR3 loop reads CASSLDFSGRNEQFF. Written as DNA, the CDR3 is TGTGCCAGCAGCTTAGACTTCTCAGGGCGGAATGAGCAGTTCTTC. The entire variable domain, with the rest obtained from reference TRBV7-2 and TRBJ2-1, is as follows: GAGVSQSPSNKVTEKGKDVELRCDPISGHTALYWYRQSLGQGLEFLIYFQGNSAPDKSGLPSDRFSAERTGGSVSTLTIQRTQQEDSAVYLCASSLDFSGRNEQFFGPGTRLTVL.

The genes are TRBV19 and TRBJ1-1, with D unresolved. Trimming pared 10 bases from V and 4 bases from J, leaving 10 bases between. Germline V CDR1 and CDR2: LNHDA, SQIVND (reference sequence). This CDR3 is 11 amino acids long. DNA of the CDR3: TGTGCCACTACCGGTTTCACTGAAGCTTTCTTT. It codes for CATTGFTEAFF.

This clone was recorded once. The rearrangement links TRBV2 to TRBJ1-4; D is undetermined. Germline V gene lookup returns CDR1 SNHLY and CDR2 FYNNEI. This CDR3 region has 12 residues. Trimming removed 8 bases at V and 5 bases at J, with 9 bases between. CDR3 loop: CASFAANEKLFF. CDR3 DNA: TGTGCCAGCTTCGCGGCAAATGAAAAACTGTTTTTT.

J is TRBJ1-1 and V is TRBV11-1; D is undetermined. The CDR3 is made up of 11 amino acids. CDR1 and CDR2 from the germline V gene are SGHAT and FQDESV (reference sequence). V lost 4 bases and J 8 bases, leaving 8 bases between the germline ends. The CDR3, as DNA: TGTGCCAGCAGCTCCGGGAGCGAAGCTTTCTTT. Translating gives CASSSGSEAFF.

The chain uses TRBV19 and TRBJ1-5; a possible D gene is TRBD1 (5 bases). This CDR3 contains 17 residues. From germline, CDR1 is LNHDA and CDR2 SQIVND (reference sequence). The V end lost 3 bases, the J end lost 0 bases, and 15 bases lay between the germline ends. CDR3 amino acids: CASSMSGQPYSNQPQHF. The CDR3 coding sequence is TGTGCCAGTAGTATGTCAGGGCAGCCGTATAGCAATCAGCCCCAGCATTTT.

The CDR3 DNA reads as TGTGCCAGCTCACTCACGTCCCAGCGGTACGAGCAGTACTTC. Protein product: CASSLTSQRYEQYF. The V gene is TRBV18, the J gene TRBJ2-7, with a possible D match to TRBD2 (5 bases). The CDR3 loop spans 14 amino acids. Germline CDR1 KGHSH, CDR2 LQKENI. V was pared by 4 bases and J by 4 bases, with 14 bases between.

V usage is TRBV4-2 and J usage is TRBJ2-7, with 9 bases lining up with TRBD1. V lost 3 bases to trimming and J lost 2 bases; unmatched junction nucleotides: 8. The CDR3 is 16 amino acids. Germline-derived CDR1 and CDR2 are LGHNA and YNFKEQ. The CDR3 protein is CASSQGSGTGPYEQYF. The CDR3 DNA follows: TGTGCCAGCAGCCAGGGGTCCGGGACAGGGCCCTACGAGCAGTACTTC.

The rearrangement links TRBV7-2 to TRBJ1-2; no definite D call. V was cut by 3 bases and J by 7 bases, with 6 bases left in between. Germline V gene lookup returns CDR1 SGHTA and CDR2 FQGNSA. There are 11 residues in the CDR3. The CDR3 sequence is CASSLRGGYTF. The CDR3 DNA reads TGTGCCAGCAGCTTGCGCGGTGGCTACACCTTC.

The chain links TRBV7-2 to TRBJ1-6; 7 bases match TRBD1. Germline trimming cut 5 bases from V and 7 bases from J; bases unmatched to any gene: 5. Germline V lookup: CDR1 SGHTA, CDR2 FQGNSA. CDR3 length: 14 residues. CDR3 region: CASSPGTANSPLHF. As DNA, the CDR3 is TGTGCCAGCAGCCCCGGGACAGCAAATTCACCCCTCCACTTT.

Remarks on this clone: The same CDR3 is also encoded by other DNA sequences in this sample. This rearrangement joins TRBV7-9 to TRBJ1-1, with D unclear. The length of the CDR3 is 12 residues. Trimming removed 5 bases from V and 1 base from J, with 5 bases in between. The V gene's germline CDR1 is SEHNR and CDR2 FQNEAQ (reference sequence). CDR3 amino acids: CASSRGNTEAFF. DNA of the CDR3: TGTGCCAGCAGCCGGGGGAACACTGAAGCTTTCTTT.

The chain combines TRBV20-1 with TRBJ2-1; D gene ambiguous. Germline V gene data show CDR1 as DFQATT and CDR2 as SNEGSKA (reference sequence). V lost 1 base to trimming and J lost 12 bases, with 10 bases between them. The CDR3 runs 11 residues. This CDR3 is CSARGGVLQFF. DNA for the CDR3: TGCAGTGCTAGAGGTGGCGTTCTGCAGTTCTTC.